The clone carrying this T cell receptor beta chain came up many times. The CDR3 runs to 15 residues. In germline, CDR1 is LGHNA, CDR2 YSLEER. V lost 0 bases to trimming and J lost 5 bases, with 10 bases between them. The data were taken from a study of metastatic and nonmetastatic thyroid tumors. MiXCR re-clonotyped the PCR reads for TCRdb. The sample lists some 25,000 clones, approximately 20% seen once, with approximately 7.5% in the top ten. Patients underwent thyroid surgery, and none had received any treatment before it. The chain employs TRBV4-3 and TRBJ2-2; D not certain. The clonotype comes from a female donor with papillary thyroid cancer or a benign thyroid nodule (not recorded which). Some clones in this sample may be carry-over from other donors' samples. Sequencing input: blood. CDR3 coding DNA: TGCGCCAGCAGCCAAGAACTTTTGGAAACCGGGGAGCTGTTTTTT. Its protein is CASSQELLETGELFF.